This record concerns one TCR beta chain sequence. Its antigen is not identified. The data were taken from a study of blood T cells in healthy people across ages. Overall study results and limits: Diversity of TCR beta per million T cells declined in a roughly linear way with age.

The germline V gene encodes CDR1 MNHEY and CDR2 SVGEGT. The CDR3 is 18 residues long. A J-beta primer mix and a sample-barcoded 5' primer were used in a second PCR of about 7 to 12 cycles. MiXCR, run by TCRdb on the 5' RACE reads, gives a single entry per CDR3 protein. The sample has 1.5 million to 2 million distinct CDR3 sequences; 49% are singletons. This chain connects TRBV6-2 or TRBV6-3 to TRBJ2-4; 7 bases line up with TRBD2. The J call may be incorrect, as the DNA end agrees better with TRBJ2-7. The sequence was collected from a middle-aged woman in good health. Source material: blood. CDR3 protein: CASPPDAGLPRSRDEQYF. The CDR3 DNA is TGTGCCAGCCCGCCCGACGCGGGACTACCTCGTTCTCGCGACGAGCAGTACTTC.